These 2 T cell receptor beta chains came from one sample sequenced in a study of Graves' ophthalmopathy and Graves' hyperthyroidism. Transcripts of RNA were the source for amplifying TCR beta CDR3 regions. RT-PCR was first run with HTBI primers, then multiplex PCR in a second round. TCRdb used MiXCR to reprocess the multiplex PCR reads, holding one entry per CDR3 protein. The sample has roughly 1.1 million distinct CDR3 sequences, 36% seen once. The specimen was peripheral blood or thyroid tissue (not recorded which). The receptors here all came from an adult man with Graves' hyperthyroidism.

This clonotype was observed at least ten times. This sequence joins TRBV7-6 and TRBJ1-5; D gene uncertain. The germline V gene encodes CDR1 SGHVS and CDR2 FNYEAQ. The CDR3 length is 13 residues. Trimming cost V 3 bases and J 5 bases, with 8 bases left between them. In nucleotides, the CDR3 is TGTGCCAGCAGCTTCCGGGCGGATCAGCCCCAGCATTTT. Protein product: CASSFRADQPQHF.

This clonotype was recorded many times. The J gene is TRBJ1-5, the V gene TRBV12-3 or TRBV12-4; TRBD1 matches at 9 bases. V was clipped by 5 bases and J by 6 bases; unmatched bases: 5. This CDR3 contains 14 residues. The CDR3 DNA follows: TGTGCCAGCAGTAAGGGACAGGGAATTCAGCCCCAGCATTTT. Amino acid sequence: CASSKGQGIQPQHF.